The T cell receptor beta chain described here comes from a study of CD8 T cells in Susac syndrome. The controls were healthy donors who were matched for age and sex. The CDR3 has 12 residues. The V end was cut by 5 bases, the J end by 7 bases, with 9 bases between. With random hexamers, roughly 0.45 to 1 ug RNA was reverse transcribed. TCRdb analysed the immunoSEQ multiplex PCR reads with MiXCR anew, one entry per CDR3 protein. The sample holds about 190,000 distinct CDR3 sequences, 90% to 95% seen once. The clonotype was recovered from a human donor in good health. V usage is TRBV12-3 or TRBV12-4 and J usage is TRBJ2-1; possibly TRBD2 for D (5 bases). The sequenced sample consisted of CD4+ T cells from PBMCs. The CDR3 coding sequence is TGTGCCAGCAGTAAACTAGGGAATGAGCAGTTCTTC. Amino acids: CASSKLGNEQFF.